A selection of T cell receptor beta chains follows, all from one sample in a study of OX40 agonist ivuxolimab in advanced cancers. Assay: immunoSEQ multiplex PCR; the TCRdb copy retains only in-frame clones and omits some. This table has 70,000 to 90,000 clones, 65% to 85% appearing once. Source: CD4+ or CD8+ T cells sorted from blood, taken in a trial of the OX40 agonist ivuxolimab. The receptors were gathered from an adult with an advanced solid tumor such as melanoma, head and neck, liver or kidney cancer. Both conserved end residues are part of each CDR3. D genes are given only for firm matches. Clone sizes are given selectively: once, few, many, or a class where the clone is expanded.

d_gene: -
v_gene: TRBV7-6
j_gene: TRBJ2-5
abundance: -
CDR3aa: CASSSTPRQETQYF
CDR3nt: TGTGCCAGCAGCTCGACTCCACGACAAGAGACCCAGTACTTC

d_gene: -
v_gene: TRBV4-1
j_gene: TRBJ2-2
abundance: -
CDR3aa: CASSLGVGTGELFF
CDR3nt: TGCGCCAGCAGCCTAGGCGTGGGGACCGGGGAGCTGTTTTTT

d_gene: TRBD1
v_gene: TRBV27
j_gene: TRBJ1-2
abundance: -
CDR3aa: CASSPGMRTGHINYGYTF
CDR3nt: TGTGCCAGCAGTCCCGGGATGCGGACAGGACATATCAACTATGGCTACACCTTC

d_gene: -
v_gene: TRBV5-1
j_gene: TRBJ1-1
abundance: -
CDR3aa: CASSPEGRKNTEAFF
CDR3nt: TGCGCCAGCAGCCCGGAGGGTCGGAAGAACACTGAAGCTTTCTTT

d_gene: TRBD2
v_gene: TRBV4-2
j_gene: TRBJ2-2
abundance: -
CDR3aa: CASSQGSGLGSTGELFF
CDR3nt: TGTGCCAGCAGCCAAGGATCGGGACTAGGTTCCACCGGGGAGCTGTTTTTT

d_gene: -
v_gene: TRBV7-2
j_gene: TRBJ2-5
abundance: once
CDR3aa: CASSPGRKETQYF
CDR3nt: TGTGCCAGCAGCCCGGGACGTAAAGAGACCCAGTACTTC

d_gene: TRBD2
v_gene: TRBV2
j_gene: TRBJ2-3
abundance: -
CDR3aa: CASSTPSGGARDTQYF
CDR3nt: TGTGCCAGCAGCACCCCCAGCGGGGGGGCTAGGGATACGCAGTATTTT

d_gene: TRBD2
v_gene: TRBV27
j_gene: TRBJ2-3
abundance: -
CDR3aa: CASSFGGLAASTDTQYF
CDR3nt: TGTGCCAGCAGTTTTGGAGGACTAGCCGCCTCCACAGATACGCAGTATTTT

d_gene: -
v_gene: TRBV29-1
j_gene: TRBJ1-2
abundance: -
CDR3aa: CSVEGTATNYGYTF
CDR3nt: TGCAGCGTTGAAGGGACAGCCACTAACTATGGCTACACCTTC

d_gene: TRBD1
v_gene: TRBV6-1
j_gene: TRBJ2-4
abundance: -
CDR3aa: CASRQGAWGNIQYF
CDR3nt: TGTGCCAGCAGGCAGGGGGCCTGGGGAAACATTCAGTACTTC

d_gene: -
v_gene: TRBV6-5
j_gene: TRBJ1-2
abundance: -
CDR3aa: CASSVAYGYTF
CDR3nt: TGTGCCAGCAGTGTTGCCTATGGCTACACCTTC

d_gene: -
v_gene: TRBV6-1
j_gene: TRBJ1-1
abundance: -
CDR3aa: CASSEGLLLLEAFF
CDR3nt: TGTGCCAGCAGTGAGGGACTTCTGCTACTAGAAGCTTTCTTT

d_gene: -
v_gene: TRBV29-1
j_gene: TRBJ1-1
abundance: once
CDR3aa: CSVESVFREAFF
CDR3nt: TGCAGCGTGGAAAGTGTGTTCAGGGAAGCTTTCTTT

d_gene: -
v_gene: TRBV18
j_gene: TRBJ2-2
abundance: -
CDR3aa: CASSTSGLANTGELFF
CDR3nt: TGTGCCAGCTCAACAAGCGGACTCGCGAACACCGGGGAGCTGTTTTTT

d_gene: -
v_gene: TRBV7-2
j_gene: TRBJ1-3
abundance: -
CDR3aa: CASRLLSGENTIYF
CDR3nt: TGTGCCAGCAGACTACTATCGGGGGAAAACACCATATATTTT

d_gene: TRBD1
v_gene: TRBV19
j_gene: TRBJ1-2
abundance: few
CDR3aa: CASSMRGQGTTNYGYTF
CDR3nt: TGTGCCAGTAGTATGAGAGGACAGGGGACTACTAACTATGGCTACACCTTC

d_gene: -
v_gene: TRBV2
j_gene: TRBJ2-2
abundance: once
CDR3aa: CAGKTERGTGELFF
CDR3nt: TGTGCCGGCAAGACAGAAAGGGGGACCGGGGAGCTGTTTTTT

d_gene: TRBD1
v_gene: TRBV11-3
j_gene: TRBJ2-1
abundance: -
CDR3aa: CASSSVPRDRVFDEQFF
CDR3nt: TGTGCCAGCAGCTCCGTACCTCGGGACAGGGTCTTCGATGAGCAGTTCTTC

d_gene: -
v_gene: TRBV7-3
j_gene: TRBJ1-1
abundance: -
CDR3aa: CASSPGQDTEAFF
CDR3nt: TGTGCCAGCAGCCCCGGGCAGGACACTGAAGCTTTCTTT

d_gene: -
v_gene: TRBV10-3
j_gene: TRBJ2-1
abundance: -
CDR3aa: CAISESILGRNEQFF
CDR3nt: TGTGCCATCAGTGAGTCAATTCTGGGGAGGAATGAGCAGTTCTTC

d_gene: TRBD2
v_gene: TRBV10-3
j_gene: TRBJ2-4
abundance: -
CDR3aa: CAISEQDVRETLAKNIQYF
CDR3nt: TGTGCCATCAGTGAGCAGGACGTGCGGGAGACTTTAGCCAAAAACATTCAGTACTTC

d_gene: -
v_gene: TRBV25-1
j_gene: TRBJ1-1
abundance: -
CDR3aa: CASSAGRGPEAFF
CDR3nt: TGTGCCAGCAGTGCAGGTAGGGGTCCTGAAGCTTTCTTT

d_gene: TRBD1
v_gene: TRBV7-6
j_gene: TRBJ2-5
abundance: -
CDR3aa: CASSSGTGEETQYF
CDR3nt: TGTGCCAGCAGCAGCGGGACAGGGGAAGAGACCCAGTACTTC

d_gene: -
v_gene: TRBV28
j_gene: TRBJ2-5
abundance: once
CDR3aa: CASSLSQGRETQYF
CDR3nt: TGTGCCAGCAGTTTATCTCAGGGGCGGGAGACCCAGTACTTC

d_gene: -
v_gene: TRBV5-8
j_gene: TRBJ1-2
abundance: -
CDR3aa: CASSLMAANYGYTF
CDR3nt: TGTGCCAGCAGCTTGATGGCGGCGAACTATGGCTACACCTTC

d_gene: -
v_gene: TRBV10-1
j_gene: TRBJ2-7
abundance: -
CDR3aa: CASSESTGFYEQYF
CDR3nt: TGCGCCAGCAGTGAGTCAACTGGGTTCTACGAGCAGTACTTC

d_gene: -
v_gene: TRBV18
j_gene: TRBJ2-3
abundance: -
CDR3aa: CASSPYLQGVQGDTQYF
CDR3nt: TGTGCCAGCTCACCCTACTTACAGGGAGTCCAGGGAGATACGCAGTATTTT

d_gene: TRBD2
v_gene: TRBV19
j_gene: TRBJ2-3
abundance: -
CDR3aa: CASKRERSTDTQYF
CDR3nt: TGTGCCAGTAAGCGGGAGAGAAGCACAGATACGCAGTATTTT

d_gene: -
v_gene: TRBV19
j_gene: TRBJ1-3
abundance: -
CDR3aa: CASSIGPGASGNTIYF
CDR3nt: TGTGCCAGTAGTATAGGGCCGGGAGCATCGGGAAACACCATATATTTT

d_gene: TRBD2
v_gene: TRBV10-3
j_gene: TRBJ2-5
abundance: -
CDR3aa: CAARGASGGREETQYF
CDR3nt: TGTGCCGCACGAGGGGCTAGCGGGGGCCGGGAAGAGACCCAGTACTTC

d_gene: -
v_gene: TRBV5-1
j_gene: TRBJ2-7
abundance: -
CDR3aa: CASSLPGYEQYF
CDR3nt: TGCGCCAGCAGCTTGCCGGGCTACGAGCAGTACTTC

d_gene: TRBD2
v_gene: TRBV9
j_gene: TRBJ2-2
abundance: few
CDR3aa: CASSAASGRLTGELFF
CDR3nt: TGTGCCAGCAGCGCGGCTAGCGGGAGACTGACCGGGGAGCTGTTTTTT

d_gene: -
v_gene: TRBV28
j_gene: TRBJ1-4
abundance: -
CDR3aa: CASSLWSTTNEKLFF
CDR3nt: TGTGCCAGCAGTTTATGGTCGACAACTAATGAAAAACTGTTTTTT

d_gene: -
v_gene: TRBV19
j_gene: TRBJ2-1
abundance: -
CDR3aa: CASSILAASSGSYNEQFF
CDR3nt: TGTGCCAGTAGTATATTAGCGGCTAGTTCTGGTTCCTACAATGAGCAGTTCTTC

d_gene: TRBD1
v_gene: TRBV28
j_gene: TRBJ2-7
abundance: -
CDR3aa: CASSSPGDRSYEQYF
CDR3nt: TGTGCCAGCAGCTCGCCCGGGGACAGGAGCTACGAGCAGTACTTC

d_gene: TRBD1
v_gene: TRBV5-1
j_gene: TRBJ1-4
abundance: -
CDR3aa: CASSKRTGGYNEKLFF
CDR3nt: TGCGCCAGCAGCAAAAGGACAGGGGGGTATAATGAAAAACTGTTTTTT

d_gene: TRBD1
v_gene: TRBV4-1
j_gene: TRBJ1-5
abundance: -
CDR3aa: CASSQGQGASNQPQHF
CDR3nt: TGCGCCAGCAGCCAAGGGCAGGGGGCTAGCAATCAGCCCCAGCATTTT

d_gene: TRBD2
v_gene: TRBV2
j_gene: TRBJ2-7
abundance: -
CDR3aa: CASRDIAGGPNEQYF
CDR3nt: TGTGCCAGCAGAGACATAGCGGGGGGGCCCAACGAGCAGTACTTC

d_gene: TRBD2
v_gene: TRBV19
j_gene: TRBJ2-7
abundance: -
CDR3aa: CASSIGTSGTYEQYF
CDR3nt: TGTGCCAGTAGTATAGGGACTAGCGGGACCTACGAGCAGTACTTC

d_gene: -
v_gene: TRBV6-5
j_gene: TRBJ1-2
abundance: -
CDR3aa: CASSSVEGGADGYTF
CDR3nt: TGTGCCAGCAGTTCCGTCGAGGGGGGCGCGGATGGCTACACCTTC

d_gene: TRBD1
v_gene: TRBV30
j_gene: TRBJ2-2
abundance: once
CDR3aa: CAWFRDSFTGELFF
CDR3nt: TGTGCCTGGTTTCGGGACAGCTTCACCGGGGAGCTGTTTTTT

d_gene: -
v_gene: TRBV6-5
j_gene: TRBJ2-7
abundance: -
CDR3aa: CASSYSLYEQYF
CDR3nt: TGTGCCAGCAGTTACTCTTTGTACGAGCAGTACTTC

d_gene: TRBD1
v_gene: TRBV6-5
j_gene: TRBJ1-4
abundance: -
CDR3aa: CASSYDRVGEKLFF
CDR3nt: TGTGCCAGCAGTTACGACAGGGTGGGGGAAAAACTGTTTTTT

d_gene: -
v_gene: TRBV13
j_gene: TRBJ1-3
abundance: -
CDR3aa: CASSLGTGSGNTIYF
CDR3nt: TGTGCCAGCAGCTTAGGGACAGGCTCTGGAAACACCATATATTTT

d_gene: -
v_gene: TRBV7-8
j_gene: TRBJ1-2
abundance: -
CDR3aa: CASSLAGTGPNYGYTF
CDR3nt: TGTGCCAGCAGCTTAGCGGGAACAGGCCCAAACTATGGCTACACCTTC

d_gene: TRBD1
v_gene: TRBV29-1
j_gene: TRBJ1-4
abundance: -
CDR3aa: CSVNTGGEKLFF
CDR3nt: TGCAGCGTTAATACAGGGGGCGAAAAACTGTTTTTT

d_gene: TRBD1
v_gene: TRBV5-4
j_gene: TRBJ1-2
abundance: once
CDR3aa: CASSSRQGRTQYGYTF
CDR3nt: TGTGCCAGCAGCAGTCGACAGGGTCGAACGCAATATGGCTACACCTTC

d_gene: -
v_gene: TRBV7-9
j_gene: TRBJ2-7
abundance: -
CDR3aa: CASSLEQAWYEQYF
CDR3nt: TGTGCCAGCAGCTTGGAGCAGGCTTGGTACGAGCAGTACTTC

d_gene: -
v_gene: TRBV11-2
j_gene: TRBJ2-2
abundance: -
CDR3aa: CASSNRNTGELFF
CDR3nt: TGTGCCAGCAGCAACAGGAACACCGGGGAGCTGTTTTTT

d_gene: -
v_gene: TRBV6-5
j_gene: TRBJ2-7
abundance: -
CDR3aa: CASSYSSLGQTYEQYF
CDR3nt: TGTGCCAGCAGTTACTCGAGCCTTGGACAAACCTACGAGCAGTACTTC

d_gene: -
v_gene: TRBV9
j_gene: TRBJ2-5
abundance: -
CDR3aa: CASSVLSGNLGETQYF
CDR3nt: TGTGCCAGCAGCGTGCTTTCGGGGAACTTGGGGGAGACCCAGTACTTC

d_gene: TRBD2
v_gene: TRBV5-8
j_gene: TRBJ2-3
abundance: -
CDR3aa: CASSLGLAGVSSTDTQYF
CDR3nt: TGTGCCAGCAGCCTTGGACTAGCGGGGGTTTCCAGCACAGATACGCAGTATTTT

d_gene: TRBD2
v_gene: TRBV4-3
j_gene: TRBJ2-7
abundance: -
CDR3aa: CASSQVLAGGPYEQYF
CDR3nt: TGCGCCAGCAGCCAAGTATTGGCGGGAGGACCTTACGAGCAGTACTTC

d_gene: -
v_gene: TRBV19
j_gene: TRBJ1-1
abundance: -
CDR3aa: CASSMTGSESTEAFF
CDR3nt: TGTGCCAGTAGTATGACAGGAAGTGAGAGCACTGAAGCTTTCTTT

d_gene: -
v_gene: TRBV7-2
j_gene: TRBJ2-7
abundance: -
CDR3aa: CASSFASYEQYF
CDR3nt: TGTGCCAGCAGCTTCGCGAGTTACGAGCAGTACTTC

d_gene: TRBD1
v_gene: TRBV5-1
j_gene: TRBJ2-7
abundance: -
CDR3aa: CASSTDRDEQYF
CDR3nt: TGCGCCAGCAGCACTGACAGGGACGAGCAGTACTTC

d_gene: -
v_gene: TRBV9
j_gene: TRBJ2-5
abundance: -
CDR3aa: CASSVAPGLLETQYF
CDR3nt: TGTGCCAGCAGCGTAGCCCCAGGATTGTTAGAGACCCAGTACTTC